This T cell receptor beta chain was obtained from a study of T cells in Graves' hyperthyroidism and ophthalmopathy. The length of the CDR3 is 14 residues. V was cut by 0 bases and J by 3 bases, with 9 bases left in between. The germline V gene has CDR1 MNHEY and CDR2 SMNVEV (reference sequence). Note on this clonotype: Its antigen remains unknown.

Regarding the study as a whole: The majority of expanded thyroid clonotypes above 0.001 also appeared in blood.

The source material, RNA transcripts, was used to amplify TCR beta CDR3 regions. A set of HTBI primers served as the primers for a first-round RT-PCR of the TCR CDR3. TCRdb ran MiXCR on the multiplex PCR reads and lists one entry per CDR3 protein. The sample contains about 290,000 distinct CDR3 sequences, about 19% of which appear only once. Each diagnosis was grounded in clinical symptoms, serum thyroxine and TRAb, thyroid ultrasound, and orbital computed tomography. The PBMCs were sourced from fresh peripheral blood (more than 9 ml). Material: blood. The chain couples TRBV27 to TRBJ2-7; either TRBD1 or TRBD2 may fit D (5 bases each). This TCR was recovered from a man aged 45-60 years with Graves' ophthalmopathy. The CDR3 here is CASSLSGANYEQYF. DNA of the CDR3: TGTGCCAGCAGTTTATCCGGGGCGAACTACGAGCAGTACTTC.